Given below is one TCR beta chain in context. The antigen remains unidentified. Germline values: CDR1 MNHNY, CDR2 SVGAGI (reference sequence). The CDR3 sequence is 14 residues long. V was clipped by 7 bases and J by 4 bases, with 11 bases between them. Blood sampling was done at baseline, cycle 4 day 1, and cycle 7 day 1. These data are taken from a study of OX40 agonist ivuxolimab in advanced cancers. About the research overall: There were three patients with partial responses, one having hepatocellular carcinoma and two cutaneous melanoma. Study findings and constraints: At 0.1 to 3.0 mg/kg and by week 6, clonal expansion occurred in CD4+ and CD8+ blood T cells. The antigens recognized by the expanded peripheral T cells, that is their antigen specificity, were not determined.

Libraries were prepared by immunoSEQ multiplex PCR; TCRdb keeps only in-frame clonotypes and omits some of them. The sample shows 69,000 or so clones, 88% of them seen only once. This rearrangement joins TRBV6-6 to TRBJ1-6; D remains ambiguous. The receptor was derived from an adult with an advanced solid tumor such as melanoma, head and neck, liver or kidney cancer. The input for sequencing was CD4+ or CD8+ T cells sorted from blood, taken in a trial of the OX40 agonist ivuxolimab. The CDR3 DNA is TGTGCCAGCACCCGAGAGGGTTATAATTCACCCCTCCACTTT. Residues: CASTREGYNSPLHF.